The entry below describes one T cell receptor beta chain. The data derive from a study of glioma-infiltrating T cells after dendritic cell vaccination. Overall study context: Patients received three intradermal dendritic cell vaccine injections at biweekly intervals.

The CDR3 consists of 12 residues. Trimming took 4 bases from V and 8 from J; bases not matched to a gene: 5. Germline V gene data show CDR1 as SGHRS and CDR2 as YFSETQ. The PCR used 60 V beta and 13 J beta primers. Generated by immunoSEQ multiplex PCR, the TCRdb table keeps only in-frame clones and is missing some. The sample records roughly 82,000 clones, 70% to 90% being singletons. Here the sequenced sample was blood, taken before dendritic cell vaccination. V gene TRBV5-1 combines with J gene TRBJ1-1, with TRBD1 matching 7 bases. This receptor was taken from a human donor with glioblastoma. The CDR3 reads CASSVQGDEAFF. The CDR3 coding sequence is TGCGCCAGCAGCGTTCAGGGGGACGAAGCTTTCTTT.